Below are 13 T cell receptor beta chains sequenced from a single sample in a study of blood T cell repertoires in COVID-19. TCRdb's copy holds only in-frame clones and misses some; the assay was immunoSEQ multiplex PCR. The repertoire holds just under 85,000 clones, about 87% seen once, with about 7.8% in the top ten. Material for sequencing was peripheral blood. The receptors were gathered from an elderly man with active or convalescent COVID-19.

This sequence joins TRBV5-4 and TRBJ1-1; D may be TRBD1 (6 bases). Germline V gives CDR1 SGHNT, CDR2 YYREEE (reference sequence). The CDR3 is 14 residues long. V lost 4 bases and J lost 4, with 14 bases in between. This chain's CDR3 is CASSLVLGGTEAFF. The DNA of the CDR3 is TGTGCCAGCAGCCTAGTTTTAGGGGGCACTGAAGCTTTCTTT.

The CDR3 bases are TGTGCCAGCAGCTCACGGGACAAACCTTATGGCTACACCTTC. It translates to CASSSRDKPYGYTF. The chain is built from TRBV7-9 and TRBJ1-2; possible D gene TRBD1, 6 bases. The CDR3 has 14 amino acids. Trimming stripped 4 bases from V and 5 bases from J, with 14 bases between. Per the germline V gene, CDR1 is SEHNR and CDR2 is FQNEAQ (reference sequence).

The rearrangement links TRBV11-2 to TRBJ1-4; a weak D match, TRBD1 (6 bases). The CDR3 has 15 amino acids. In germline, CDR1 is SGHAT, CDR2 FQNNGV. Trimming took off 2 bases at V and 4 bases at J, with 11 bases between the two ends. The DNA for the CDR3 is TGTGCCAGCAGCTTATCTCGACAGGTTAATGAAAAACTGTTTTTT. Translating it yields CASSLSRQVNEKLFF.

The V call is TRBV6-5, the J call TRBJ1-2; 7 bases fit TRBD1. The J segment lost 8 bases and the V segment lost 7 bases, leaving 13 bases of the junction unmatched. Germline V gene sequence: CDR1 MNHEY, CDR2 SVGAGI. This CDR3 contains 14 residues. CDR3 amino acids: CASMGNGRGVGYTF. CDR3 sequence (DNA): TGTGCCAGCATGGGGAATGGCAGGGGGGTCGGCTACACCTTC.

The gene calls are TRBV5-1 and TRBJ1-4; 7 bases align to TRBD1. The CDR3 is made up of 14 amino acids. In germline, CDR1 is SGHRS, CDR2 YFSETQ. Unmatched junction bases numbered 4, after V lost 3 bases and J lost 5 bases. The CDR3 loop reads CASSSTGNNEKLFF. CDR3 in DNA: TGCGCCAGCAGCTCGACAGGGAACAATGAAAAACTGTTTTTT.

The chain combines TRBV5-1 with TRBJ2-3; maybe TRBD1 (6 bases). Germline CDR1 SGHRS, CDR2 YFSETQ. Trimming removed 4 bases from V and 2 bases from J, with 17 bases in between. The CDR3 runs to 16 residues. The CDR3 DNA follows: TGCGCCAGCAGCCAGAACGACAGGATAAACACAGATACGCAGTATTTT. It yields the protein CASSQNDRINTDTQYF.

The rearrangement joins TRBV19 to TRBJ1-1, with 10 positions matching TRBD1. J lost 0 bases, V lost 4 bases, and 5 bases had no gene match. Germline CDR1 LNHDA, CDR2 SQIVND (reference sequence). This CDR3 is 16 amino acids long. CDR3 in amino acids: CASSRGQGVMNTEAFF. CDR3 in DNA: TGTGCCAGTAGTAGAGGACAGGGGGTTATGAACACTGAAGCTTTCTTT.

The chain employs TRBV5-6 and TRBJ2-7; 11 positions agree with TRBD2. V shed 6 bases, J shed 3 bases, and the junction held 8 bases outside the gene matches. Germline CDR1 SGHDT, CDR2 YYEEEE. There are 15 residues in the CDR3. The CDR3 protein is CASTQLAGVIYEQYV. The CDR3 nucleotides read TGTGCCAGCACCCAACTAGCGGGGGTGATCTACGAGCAGTACGTC.

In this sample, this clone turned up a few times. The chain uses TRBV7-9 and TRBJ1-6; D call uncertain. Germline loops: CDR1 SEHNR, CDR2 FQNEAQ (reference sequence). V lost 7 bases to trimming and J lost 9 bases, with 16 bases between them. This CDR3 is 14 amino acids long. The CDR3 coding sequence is TGTGCCAGCACTGAGGGAGGACTATCTTCACCCCTCCACTTT. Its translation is CASTEGGLSSPLHF.

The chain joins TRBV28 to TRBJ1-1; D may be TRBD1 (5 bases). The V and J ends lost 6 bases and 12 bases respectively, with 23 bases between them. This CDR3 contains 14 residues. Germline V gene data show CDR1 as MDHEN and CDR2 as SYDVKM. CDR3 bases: TGTGCCAGCAGCTCACCTTTCGGGGGGAGAGTTTCTTTCTTT. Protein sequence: CASSSPFGGRVSFF.

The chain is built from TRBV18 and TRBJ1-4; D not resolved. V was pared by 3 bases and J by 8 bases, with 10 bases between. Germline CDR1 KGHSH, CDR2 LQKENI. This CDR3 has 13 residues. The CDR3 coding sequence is TGTGCCAGCTCACCGGCCGGCGGGGAAAAACTGTTTTTT. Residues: CASSPAGGEKLFF.

The CDR3 reads CATSRGGQTYEQYV. The CDR3 nucleotides read TGTGCCACCAGCAGAGGAGGGCAGACCTACGAGCAGTACGTC. The chain combines TRBV15 with TRBJ2-7, with D perhaps matching TRBD2 (5 bases). The CDR3 is 14 amino acids. Germline CDR1 and CDR2: LNHNV and YYDKDF (reference sequence). V dropped 1 base and J dropped 2 bases, with 9 bases sitting between them.

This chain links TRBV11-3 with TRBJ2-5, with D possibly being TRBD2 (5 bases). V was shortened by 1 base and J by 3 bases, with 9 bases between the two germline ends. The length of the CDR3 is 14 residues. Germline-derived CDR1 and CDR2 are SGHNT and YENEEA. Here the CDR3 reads CASSLVSGEETQYF. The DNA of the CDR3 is TGTGCCAGCAGCTTAGTATCCGGGGAAGAGACCCAGTACTTC.